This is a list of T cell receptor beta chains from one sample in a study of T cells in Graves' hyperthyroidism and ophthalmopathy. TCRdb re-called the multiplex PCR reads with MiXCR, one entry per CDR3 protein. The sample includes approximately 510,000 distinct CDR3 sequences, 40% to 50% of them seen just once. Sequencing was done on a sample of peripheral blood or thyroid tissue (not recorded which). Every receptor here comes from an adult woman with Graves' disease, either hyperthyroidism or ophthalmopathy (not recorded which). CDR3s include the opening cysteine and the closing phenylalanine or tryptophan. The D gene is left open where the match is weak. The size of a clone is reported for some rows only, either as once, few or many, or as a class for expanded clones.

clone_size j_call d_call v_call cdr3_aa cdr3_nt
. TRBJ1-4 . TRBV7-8 CASSLMLTRRVGKLFF TGTGCCAGCAGCCTAATGTTGACACGGAGGGTTGGAAAACTGTTTTTT
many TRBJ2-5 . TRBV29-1 CSANEGLNLRRTQYF TGCAGCGCAAATGAGGGGCTTAACCTTAGGAGGACCCAGTACTTC
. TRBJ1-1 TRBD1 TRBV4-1 CASSFRQGENTEAFF TGTGCCAGCAGCTTCCGACAGGGGGAGAACACTGAAGCTTTCTTT
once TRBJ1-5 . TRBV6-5 CASGPVGQPQHF TGTGCCAGCGGCCCCGTCGGCCAGCCCCAGCATTTT
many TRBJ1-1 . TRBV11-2 CASSLEFRYEAFF TGTGCCAGCAGCTTAGAATTCCGTTACGAAGCTTTCTTT
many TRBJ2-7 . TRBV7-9 CASSQVGGYEQYF TGTGCCAGCAGTCAGGTCGGGGGCTACGAGCAGTACTTC
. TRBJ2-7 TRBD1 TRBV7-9 CASSARNRGQDEQYF TGTGCCAGCAGTGCTAGGAACAGGGGGCAAGACGAGCAGTACTTC
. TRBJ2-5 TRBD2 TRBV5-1 CASSLVAGSGETQYF TGCGCCAGCAGCTTGGTAGCGGGATCGGGAGAGACCCAGTACTTC
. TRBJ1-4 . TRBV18 CASSPDRPNEKLFF TGTGCCAGCTCACCGGACCGGCCCAATGAAAAACTGTTTTTT
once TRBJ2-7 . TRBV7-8 CASSLGPLGPTSYEQYF TGTGCCAGCAGCTTAGGTCCATTGGGACCGACCTCCTACGAGCAGTACTTC
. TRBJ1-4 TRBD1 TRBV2 CASRELQGAGEKLFF TGTGCCAGCAGGGAATTACAGGGGGCTGGTGAAAAACTGTTTTTT
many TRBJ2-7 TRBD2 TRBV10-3 CAISALAGAALNEQYF TGTGCCATCAGTGCACTAGCGGGAGCGGCTCTAAACGAGCAGTACTTC
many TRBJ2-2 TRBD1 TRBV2 CASTTGTGFVGELFF TGTGCCAGCACCACCGGGACAGGGTTCGTCGGGGAGCTGTTTTTT
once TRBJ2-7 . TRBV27 CASSKGYTYEQYF TGTGCCAGCAGTAAAGGGTACACCTACGAGCAGTACTTC
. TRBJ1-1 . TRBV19 CAPIWGAETEAFF TGTGCCCCAATCTGGGGGGCAGAGACTGAAGCTTTCTTT
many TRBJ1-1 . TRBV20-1 CSAGTPNTEAFF TGCAGTGCTGGGACACCGAACACTGAAGCTTTCTTT
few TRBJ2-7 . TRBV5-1 CASSVGTPYEQYF TGCGCCAGCAGCGTCGGGACACCTTACGAGCAGTACTTC
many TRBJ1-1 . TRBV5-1 CASSVQVLDTEAFF TGCGCCAGCAGCGTCCAGGTTTTGGACACTGAAGCTTTCTTT
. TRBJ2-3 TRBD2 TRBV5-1 CASSRRTSGSADTQYF TGCGCCAGCAGCCGGAGGACTAGCGGGAGCGCAGATACGCAGTATTTT
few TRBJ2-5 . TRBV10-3 CAISLSGAQETQYF TGTGCCATCAGTCTTAGTGGGGCTCAAGAGACCCAGTACTTC
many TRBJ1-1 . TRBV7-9 CASSLSTGSTEAFF TGTGCCAGCAGCTTAAGTACAGGGTCCACTGAAGCTTTCTTT
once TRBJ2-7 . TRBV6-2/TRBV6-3 CASRPGHIYEQYF TGTGCCAGCAGGCCGGGACACATATACGAGCAGTACTTC
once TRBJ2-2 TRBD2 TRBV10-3 CAIRGTSGSSGELFF TGTGCCATCAGGGGGACTAGCGGGAGTTCCGGGGAGCTGTTTTTT
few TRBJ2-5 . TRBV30 CAWSGGGPQYF TGTGCCTGGAGCGGTGGTGGACCCCAGTACTTC
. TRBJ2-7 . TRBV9 CASSAPATTDYEQYF TGTGCCAGCAGTGCTCCCGCCACAACCGACTACGAGCAGTACTTC
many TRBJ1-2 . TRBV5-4 CASSLEGLNYGYTF TGTGCCAGCAGCTTGGAGGGGTTAAACTATGGCTACACCTTC
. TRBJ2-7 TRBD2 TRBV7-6 CASSLVAGGSEQYF TGTGCCAGCAGCTTAGTAGCGGGAGGCTCCGAGCAGTACTTC
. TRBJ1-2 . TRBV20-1 CSAVGLHGYTF TGCAGTGCTGTAGGGCTGCATGGCTACACCTTC
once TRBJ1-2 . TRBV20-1 CSASPAKGVGDGYTF TGCAGTGCTAGCCCCGCGAAGGGGGTGGGCGATGGCTACACCTTC